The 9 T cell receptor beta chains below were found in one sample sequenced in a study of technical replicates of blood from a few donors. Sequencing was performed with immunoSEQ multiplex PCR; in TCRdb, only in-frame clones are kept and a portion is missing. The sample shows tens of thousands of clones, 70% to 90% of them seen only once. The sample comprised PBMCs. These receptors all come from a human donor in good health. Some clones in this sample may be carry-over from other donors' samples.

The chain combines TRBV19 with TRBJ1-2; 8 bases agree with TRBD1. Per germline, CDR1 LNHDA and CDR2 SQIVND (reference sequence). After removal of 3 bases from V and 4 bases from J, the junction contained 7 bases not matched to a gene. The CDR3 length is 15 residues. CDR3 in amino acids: CASSMPDRVSYGYTF. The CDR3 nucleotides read TGTGCCAGTAGTATGCCGGACAGGGTGTCCTATGGCTACACCTTC.

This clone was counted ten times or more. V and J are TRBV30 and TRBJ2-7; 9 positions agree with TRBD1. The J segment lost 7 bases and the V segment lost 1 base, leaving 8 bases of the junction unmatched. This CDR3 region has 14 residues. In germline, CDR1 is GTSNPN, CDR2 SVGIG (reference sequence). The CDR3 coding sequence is TGTGCCTGGAGTGCCGGGACAGGGAGGTCGGAGCAGTACTTC. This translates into CAWSAGTGRSEQYF.

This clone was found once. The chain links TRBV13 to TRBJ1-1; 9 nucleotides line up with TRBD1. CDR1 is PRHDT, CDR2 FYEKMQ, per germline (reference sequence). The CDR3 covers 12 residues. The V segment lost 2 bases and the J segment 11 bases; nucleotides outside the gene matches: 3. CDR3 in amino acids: CASSLRDRDAFF. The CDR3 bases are TGTGCCAGCAGCTTAAGGGACAGGGACGCTTTCTTT.

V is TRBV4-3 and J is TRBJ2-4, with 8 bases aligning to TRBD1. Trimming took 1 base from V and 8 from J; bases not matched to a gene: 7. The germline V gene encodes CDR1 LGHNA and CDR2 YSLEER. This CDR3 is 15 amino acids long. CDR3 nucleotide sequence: TGCGCCAGCAGCCAAGGGACAGGGAATACTTACATTCAGTACTTC. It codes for CASSQGTGNTYIQYF.

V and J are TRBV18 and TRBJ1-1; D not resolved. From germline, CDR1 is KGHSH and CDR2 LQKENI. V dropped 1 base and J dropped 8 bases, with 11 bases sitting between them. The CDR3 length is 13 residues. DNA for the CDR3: TGTGCCAGCTCACCACAGCCGGGAGGAGAAGCTTTCTTT. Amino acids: CASSPQPGGEAFF.

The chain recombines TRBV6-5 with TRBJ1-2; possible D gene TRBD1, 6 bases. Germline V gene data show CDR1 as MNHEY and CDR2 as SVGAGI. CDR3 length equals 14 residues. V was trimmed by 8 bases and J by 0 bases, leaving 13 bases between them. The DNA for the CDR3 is TGTGCCAGCCGGGGGGGCTTGGCTAACTATGGCTACACCTTC. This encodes CASRGGLANYGYTF.

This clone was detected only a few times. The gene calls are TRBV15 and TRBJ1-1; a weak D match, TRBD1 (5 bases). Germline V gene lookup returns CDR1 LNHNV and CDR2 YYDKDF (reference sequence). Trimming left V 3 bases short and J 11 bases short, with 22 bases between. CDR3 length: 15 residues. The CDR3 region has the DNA TGTGCCACCAGCAGGGGTGGGAACCCCGGGGGTCCGGCTTTCTTT. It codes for CATSRGGNPGGPAFF.

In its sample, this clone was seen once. The CDR3 region has the DNA TGTGCCTGGGCCACAACAAGGGGACCCCAGCATTTT. Its protein is CAWATTRGPQHF. The V call is TRBV30, the J call TRBJ1-5; D is possibly TRBD1 (5 bases). CDR3 length: 12 residues. Trimming stripped 5 bases from V and 10 bases from J, with 15 bases between. Germline V gene lookup returns CDR1 GTSNPN and CDR2 SVGIG (reference sequence).

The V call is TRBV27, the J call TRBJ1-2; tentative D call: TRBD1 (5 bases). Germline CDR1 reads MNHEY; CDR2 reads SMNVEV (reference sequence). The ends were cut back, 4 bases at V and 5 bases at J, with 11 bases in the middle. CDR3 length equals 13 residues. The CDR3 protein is CASSWKGMYGYTF. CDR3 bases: TGTGCCAGCAGTTGGAAGGGGATGTATGGCTACACCTTC.